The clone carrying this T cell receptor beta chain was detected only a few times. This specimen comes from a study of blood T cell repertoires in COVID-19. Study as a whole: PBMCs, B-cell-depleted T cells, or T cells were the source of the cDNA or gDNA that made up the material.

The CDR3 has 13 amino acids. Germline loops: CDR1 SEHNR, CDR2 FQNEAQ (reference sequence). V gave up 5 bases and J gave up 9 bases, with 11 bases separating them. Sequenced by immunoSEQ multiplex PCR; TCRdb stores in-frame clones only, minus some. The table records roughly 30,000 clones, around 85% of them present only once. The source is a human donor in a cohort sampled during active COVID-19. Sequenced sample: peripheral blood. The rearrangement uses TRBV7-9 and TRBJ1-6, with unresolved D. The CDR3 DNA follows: TGTGCCAGCAGCCAGGTAGACCGTTCACCCCTCCACTTT. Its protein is CASSQVDRSPLHF.